This entry lists 31 T cell receptor beta chains sequenced from one sample in a study of T cells in localized non-small cell lung cancer. Data came from immunoSEQ multiplex PCR; TCRdb stores just in-frame clones and leaves some out. This table holds roughly 30,000 clones, 65% to 85% found once. The sequencing here drew on peripheral blood mononuclear cells, taken before any cancer treatment. Source of these receptors: a man between 40 and 69 years old with stage III lung adenocarcinoma.

This rearrangement joins TRBV19 to TRBJ2-3, with D hard to call. The CDR3 has 11 amino acids. The V gene lost 7 bases and the J gene lost 0 bases, with 2 bases spanning the gap. Germline V CDR1 and CDR2: LNHDA, SQIVND (reference sequence). CDR3 coding DNA: TGTGCCAGTATGAGCACAGATACGCAGTATTTT. Amino acids: CASMSTDTQYF.

The V call is TRBV4-1, the J call TRBJ1-1; tentatively, D is TRBD1 (6 bases). The V gene's germline CDR1 is MGHRA and CDR2 YSYEKL. The CDR3 contains 15 residues. V dropped 3 bases and J dropped 1 base, with 12 bases sitting between them. The CDR3 region is CASSQHTGSNTEAFF. CDR3 nucleotides: TGCGCCAGCAGCCAGCATACAGGGTCGAACACTGAAGCTTTCTTT.

This rearrangement joins TRBV6-6 to TRBJ1-4; no clear D. The V end lost 2 bases, the J end lost 10 bases, and 8 bases lay between the germline ends. This CDR3 has 12 residues. Germline V gene sequence: CDR1 MNHNY, CDR2 SVGAGI (reference sequence). The CDR3 loop reads CASSYGRAKLFF. In DNA form, the CDR3 reads TGTGCCAGCAGTTACGGACGGGCAAAACTGTTTTTT.

The chain links TRBV19 to TRBJ1-4; perhaps TRBD1 as D (5 bases). V lost 4 bases to trimming and J lost 3 bases, with 12 bases between them. Germline V lookup: CDR1 LNHDA, CDR2 SQIVND (reference sequence). The CDR3 extends over 15 amino acids. The CDR3 protein is CASSNLGTSNEKLFF. CDR3 nucleotides: TGTGCCAGTAGTAACCTCGGGACCTCTAATGAAAAACTGTTTTTT.

This chain uses TRBV6-5 with TRBJ2-2; 7 bases fit TRBD2. V lost 9 bases, J lost 0 bases, and 4 bases stayed unmatched. This CDR3 region has 14 residues. Germline CDR1 is MNHEY and CDR2 is SVGAGI. CDR3 amino acids: CASKRGPNTGELFF. CDR3 nucleotide sequence: TGTGCCAGTAAGCGGGGTCCGAACACCGGGGAGCTGTTTTTT.

The chain has TRBV5-4 and TRBJ2-1, with 8 positions matching TRBD2. The V segment lost 4 bases and the J segment 0 bases; nucleotides outside the gene matches: 6. The CDR3 consists of 16 residues. Germline CDR1 and CDR2: SGHNT and YYREEE (reference sequence). The CDR3 DNA reads as TGTGCCAGCAGCGACTTCGGGGGGGCCTCCTACAATGAGCAGTTCTTC. This encodes CASSDFGGASYNEQFF.

The genes are TRBV2 and TRBJ1-1; D is undetermined. The V gene's germline CDR1 is SNHLY and CDR2 FYNNEI. V was trimmed by 4 bases and J by 6 bases, leaving 6 bases between them. CDR3 size: 11 residues. The CDR3, as DNA: TGTGCCAGCAGTGGTCAAGCTGAAGCTTTCTTT. Translation gives CASSGQAEAFF.

The chain employs TRBV28 and TRBJ1-5, with 7 bases aligning to TRBD1. Germline V CDR1 and CDR2: MDHEN, SYDVKM. V gave up 7 bases and J gave up 6 bases; unmatched junction bases: 9. The CDR3 has 14 amino acids. The CDR3 DNA reads as TGTGCCAGCAACCGGGAGGGGGCAGTTCAGCCCCAGCATTTT. As protein: CASNREGAVQPQHF.

The rearrangement links TRBV13 to TRBJ2-2; the match to TRBD1 covers 11 bases. V dropped 5 bases and J dropped 15; count of bases not matched to a gene: 11. CDR3 size: 14 residues. Germline V gene lookup returns CDR1 PRHDT and CDR2 FYEKMQ (reference sequence). The CDR3 nucleotides read TGTGCCAGCAGCGCCCGGACAGGGGGCGCCGTGGTGTTTTTT. This encodes CASSARTGGAVVFF. Drawing the rest from reference TRBV13 and TRBJ2-2, the complete variable domain is AAGVIQSPRHLIKEKRETATLKCYPIPRHDTVYWYQQGPGQDPQFLISFYEKMQSDKGSIPDRFSAQQFSDYHSELNMSSLELGDSALYFCASSARTGGAVVFFGEGSRLTVL.

This clone was counted once. V usage is TRBV5-1 and J usage is TRBJ1-2; 7 positions agree with TRBD1. The germline gives CDR1 SGHRS, CDR2 YFSETQ. This CDR3 comprises 16 residues. V was pared by 7 bases and J by 6 bases, with 18 bases of the junction left unmatched. The CDR3 is CASGSGTASNYDGYTF. The CDR3 coding sequence is TGCGCCAGCGGATCCGGGACAGCCTCTAACTATGATGGCTACACCTTC.

This rearrangement joins TRBV28 to TRBJ2-1; no clear D gene. Per germline, CDR1 MDHEN and CDR2 SYDVKM. The CDR3 loop spans 11 amino acids. The V end was cut by 3 bases, the J end by 13 bases, with 10 bases between. The CDR3 loop reads CASSLWSVQFF. The CDR3 region has the DNA TGTGCCAGCAGTTTGTGGTCAGTTCAGTTCTTC.

The V gene is TRBV7-3, the J gene TRBJ1-2, with D tentatively TRBD1 (5 bases). CDR3 length: 14 residues. Germline lookup yields CDR1 SGHTA and CDR2 FQGTGA. Trimming stripped 5 bases from V and 5 bases from J, with 15 bases between. This CDR3 reads CASSPGGEGYGYTF. For the CDR3, the DNA is TGTGCCAGCAGCCCCGGGGGAGAAGGGTATGGCTACACCTTC.

This clone was counted a few times. The rearrangement uses TRBV21-1 and TRBJ1-4; the table gives TRBD1 as D, unverified against the DNA. TRBV21-1 is marked as a pseudogene. CDR3 size: 15 residues. In DNA, the CDR3 is TGTGCCAGCAGCAAAGCCCCAGCAACTAATGAAAAACTGTTTTTT. Translating it yields CASSKAPATNEKLFF.

This rearrangement joins TRBV5-5 to TRBJ2-1; D perhaps matches TRBD2 (6 bases). Germline values: CDR1 SGHKS, CDR2 YYEKEE (reference sequence). V was trimmed by 2 bases and J by 10 bases, leaving 19 bases between them. The CDR3 is 15 residues long. In DNA, the CDR3 is TGTGCCAGCAGCTTAGTTGCTACCGGGGGAGAAGAGCAGTTCTTC. It is translated as CASSLVATGGEEQFF.

This clone came up once. This chain joins TRBV10-2 and TRBJ2-1, with 11 bases fitting TRBD1. CDR1 is WSHSY and CDR2 is SAAADI in the germline V gene. CDR3 length: 16 amino acids. J lost 8 bases, V lost 5 bases, and 11 bases had no gene match. As DNA, the CDR3 is TGCGCCAGCAGTCTTCCTGGGACAGGGGGTCCCCATGAGCAGTTCTTC. Residues: CASSLPGTGGPHEQFF.

The rearrangement uses TRBV28 and TRBJ1-3; D is unresolved. Germline lookup yields CDR1 MDHEN and CDR2 SYDVKM. Deletions cut 1 base from V and 4 bases from J, with 5 bases between. The CDR3 spans 13 residues. Written as DNA, the CDR3 is TGTGCCAGCAGTTTATTACAGGGAAACACCATATATTTT. Its protein product is CASSLLQGNTIYF.

The chain couples TRBV28 to TRBJ1-4; TRBD1 agrees at 8 bases. Germline-derived CDR1 and CDR2 are MDHEN and SYDVKM. V lost 7 bases to trimming and J lost 4 bases; unmatched junction nucleotides: 2. The CDR3 totals 13 residues. The CDR3 DNA is TGTGCCAGCAAACAGGGGGGTAATGAAAAACTGTTTTTT. Its translation: CASKQGGNEKLFF.

This clone was counted a few times. The J gene is TRBJ1-5, the V gene TRBV6-1; D is unclear. V shed 3 bases and J shed 10 bases, with 19 bases lying between them. Germline CDR1 reads MNHNS; CDR2 reads SASEGT. The CDR3 has 15 residues. The CDR3 protein is CASSDSARVGLPQHF. The CDR3 coding sequence is TGTGCCAGCAGTGATTCTGCCCGGGTGGGCTTACCCCAGCATTTT.

This chain connects TRBV18 to TRBJ2-2, with 7 bases lining up with TRBD1. J was trimmed by 3 bases and V by 4 bases; bases with no gene match: 11. The CDR3 is made up of 17 amino acids. Germline V gene sequence: CDR1 KGHSH, CDR2 LQKENI. CDR3 in amino acids: CASSLPAQGRHTGELFF. The CDR3 DNA follows: TGTGCCAGCTCACTTCCCGCACAGGGGCGCCACACCGGGGAGCTGTTTTTT.

The chain carries TRBV5-1 and TRBJ1-5; D perhaps matches TRBD1 (5 bases). The CDR3 extends over 14 amino acids. Trimming took off 2 bases at V and 9 bases at J, with 15 bases between the two ends. The germline V gene has CDR1 SGHRS and CDR2 YFSETQ. Here the CDR3 DNA reads TGCGCCAGCAGCTTACAGTCAGGGCGGGCGCCCCAGCATTTT. Its translation: CASSLQSGRAPQHF.

The J gene is TRBJ1-1, the V gene TRBV7-6, with D tentatively TRBD1 (5 bases). Per the germline V gene, CDR1 is SGHVS and CDR2 is FNYEAQ. Trimming took off 5 bases at V and 0 bases at J, with 19 bases between the two ends. The CDR3 has 17 amino acids. The CDR3 sequence is CASSTGTVGPMNTEAFF. Here the CDR3 DNA reads TGTGCCAGCAGCACTGGGACTGTGGGCCCGATGAACACTGAAGCTTTCTTT.

The J gene is TRBJ1-1, the V gene TRBV7-2, with D maybe TRBD1 (6 bases). Trimming pared 5 bases from V and 7 bases from J, leaving 11 bases between. The germline gives CDR1 SGHTA, CDR2 FQGNSA. The CDR3 is 12 residues long. In DNA form, the CDR3 reads TGTGCCAGCAGCCAAGGGACATATGAAGCTTTCTTT. The encoded protein is CASSQGTYEAFF.

This clone was counted between two and nine times. J is TRBJ1-3 and V is TRBV5-1; D unclear. Germline assignment: CDR1 SGHRS and CDR2 YFSETQ. The germline V and J ends were trimmed by 0 bases and 0 bases, with 13 bases remaining between them. This CDR3 contains 17 residues. The CDR3 DNA reads TGCGCCAGCAGCTTGGACCCGGGAGGCTACTCTGGAAACACCATATATTTT. Residues: CASSLDPGGYSGNTIYF.

This rearrangement joins TRBV19 to TRBJ2-6; no reliable D call. V gave up 8 bases and J gave up 0 bases, with 14 bases separating them. Germline CDR1 LNHDA, CDR2 SQIVND (reference sequence). This CDR3 has 16 residues. CDR3 sequence reads: CASQRGRTSGANVLTF. CDR3 sequence (DNA): TGTGCCAGTCAGCGCGGCAGAACCTCTGGGGCCAACGTCCTGACTTTC.

Regarding this clone: A read error may account for a junction end that differs from germline. This chain joins TRBV28 and TRBJ2-1, with D perhaps TRBD2 (5 bases). The germline gives CDR1 MDHEN, CDR2 SYDVKM. This CDR3 comprises 15 residues. CDR3 bases: TGTGCCAGCACCTTGGACGGGAACTCCTACAATGGGCAGTTCTTC. This encodes CASTLDGNSYNGQFF.

The J gene is TRBJ1-5, the V gene TRBV28, with D unresolved. Germline lookup yields CDR1 MDHEN and CDR2 SYDVKM. The CDR3 has 13 residues. Trimming left V 10 bases short and J 7 bases short, with 17 bases between. CDR3 DNA: TGTGCCACACGGACCGGTCTTAACCAGCCCCAGCATTTT. This codes for CATRTGLNQPQHF.

The rearrangement uses TRBV6-1 and TRBJ1-2; D call uncertain. The length of the CDR3 is 15 residues. V gave up 6 bases and J gave up 0 bases, with 14 bases separating them. Per germline, CDR1 MNHNS and CDR2 SASEGT. CDR3 amino acids: CASRGLGEANYGYTF. CDR3 DNA sequence: TGTGCCAGCAGGGGGTTGGGTGAGGCTAACTATGGCTACACCTTC.

This clone was observed once. The chain joins TRBV11-2 to TRBJ2-3; D is perhaps TRBD1 (7 bases). Trimming stripped 1 base from V and 5 bases from J, with 19 bases between. Per the germline V gene, CDR1 is SGHAT and CDR2 is FQNNGV. There are 17 residues in the CDR3. The CDR3: CASSLVPGRTGLDTQYF. CDR3 sequence (DNA): TGTGCCAGCAGCTTAGTCCCGGGGAGGACAGGCCTAGATACGCAGTATTTT.

This chain links TRBV29-1 with TRBJ1-1, with D possibly being TRBD1 (5 bases). This CDR3 spans 11 amino acids. The V and J ends lost 7 bases and 5 bases respectively, with 11 bases between them. Germline lookup yields CDR1 SQVTM and CDR2 ANQGSEA. The CDR3 spells CSGGAETEAFF. In DNA form, the CDR3 reads TGCAGCGGAGGGGCAGAAACTGAAGCTTTCTTT. Filled out from reference TRBV29-1 and TRBJ1-1, the complete variable domain reads SAVISQKPSRDICQRGTSLTIQCQVDSQVTMMFWYRQQPGQSLTLIATANQGSEATYESGFVIDKFPISRPNLTFSTLTVSNMSPEDSSIYLCSGGAETEAFFGQGTRLTVV.

This sequence joins TRBV5-4 and TRBJ2-7, with TRBD1 as a possible D gene (5 bases). Trimming took off 4 bases at V and 5 bases at J, with 16 bases between the two ends. This CDR3 has 14 residues. Germline CDR1 reads SGHNT; CDR2 reads YYREEE (reference sequence). The CDR3 spells CASSTQVSPDEQYF. CDR3 bases: TGTGCCAGCAGCACACAGGTCTCTCCTGACGAGCAGTACTTC.

The chain carries TRBV7-8 and TRBJ1-1; D uncertain. Looked up from germline, CDR1 is SGHVS and CDR2 is FQNEAQ. The CDR3 covers 13 residues. Trimming stripped 1 base from V and 5 bases from J, with 8 bases between. The chain's CDR3 is CASSLGGFTEAFF. The CDR3 region has the DNA TGTGCCAGCAGCTTAGGTGGATTTACTGAAGCTTTCTTT.